This TCR beta chain was obtained from a study of cytomegalovirus exposure and HLA in healthy donors. Study results and caveats: In an earlier analysis, about 87% or about 30%: the productive usage of most TCR beta V segments. In a later analysis, a missense DCLRE1C variant was linked to TCR beta V- and J-gene trimming.

Notes on this clone: Its antigen is currently unknown.

It was with 60 Vbeta and 13 Jbeta primers that the PCR ran. Sequencing used immunoSEQ multiplex PCR; TCRdb keeps in-frame clones, though not all of them. In the table there are under 200,000 clones, less than 90% of which are singletons. With V trimmed by 6 bases and J by 3 bases, 0 bases remained unmatched. The CDR3 extends over 12 amino acids. The germline CDR1 and CDR2 sequences are SQVTM and ANQGSEA. The rearrangement joins TRBV29-1 to TRBJ1-1, with 11 positions matching TRBD1. Sequenced sample: PBMCs. This clonotype originated in a man between 18 and 35 years old in good health and CMV-seronegative. The CDR3 loop reads CSVGQGDTEAFF. The DNA of the CDR3 is TGCAGCGTGGGACAGGGGGACACTGAAGCTTTCTTT.